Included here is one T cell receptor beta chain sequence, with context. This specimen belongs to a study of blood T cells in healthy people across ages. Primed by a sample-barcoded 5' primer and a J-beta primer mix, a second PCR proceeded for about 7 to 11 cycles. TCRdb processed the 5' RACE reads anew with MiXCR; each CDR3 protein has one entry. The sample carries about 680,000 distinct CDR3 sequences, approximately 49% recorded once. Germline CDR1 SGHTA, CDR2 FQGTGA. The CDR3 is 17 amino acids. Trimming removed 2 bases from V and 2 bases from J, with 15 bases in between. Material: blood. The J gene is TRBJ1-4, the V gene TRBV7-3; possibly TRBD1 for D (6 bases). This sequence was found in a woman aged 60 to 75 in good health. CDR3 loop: CASSLGVRGSTNEKLFF. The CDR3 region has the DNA TGTGCCAGCAGCTTAGGGGTCAGGGGCTCGACTAATGAAAAACTGTTTTTT. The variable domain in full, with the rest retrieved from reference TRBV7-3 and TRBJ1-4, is GAGVSQTPSNKVTEKGKYVELRCDPISGHTALYWYRQSLGQGPEFLIYFQGTGAADDSGLPNDRFFAVRPEGSVSTLKIQRTERGDSAVYLCASSLGVRGSTNEKLFFGSGTQLSVL.